The present entry profiles one T cell receptor beta chain with its context. Its antigen is not known. V was cut by 2 bases and J by 7 bases, with 12 bases left in between. Germline assignment: CDR1 SGHDT and CDR2 YYEEEE. The CDR3 totals 13 residues. These data are taken from a study of shared clonotypes between healthy human individuals. The study, taken as a whole, reports: Rarefaction gave evidence that sorted-subset sequencing remained incomplete despite large depth.

Each subset's genomic DNA was split evenly across several immunoSEQ plates. Sorted-subset replicate PCR reactions were performed with approximately 180 ng DNA, corresponding to 30,000 or so T cell genomes. Assay used: immunoSEQ multiplex PCR; TCRdb lists only in-frame clones, some missing. The repertoire holds 550,000 to 700,000 clones, with approximately 73% as singletons. Material for sequencing was memory CD4+ T cells sorted from blood. Subset indicated: CD45RA-negative fraction. The chain joins TRBV5-6 to TRBJ2-5; D possibly uses TRBD1 or TRBD2 (6 bases each). The receptor was derived from a woman in her thirties in good health. CDR3 residues: CASSFARGGTQYF. CDR3 DNA sequence: TGTGCCAGCAGCTTTGCCAGGGGAGGGACCCAGTACTTC.